A single sample is the source of the 2 T cell receptor delta chains below, sequenced in a study of Vδ1+ human thymocytes. The study, taken as a whole, reports: Thymic TRG and TRD repertoires appeared highly polyclonal, with Gaussian CDR3 length distributions.

These TCRs are of unknown antigen specificity. RNA was extracted from the cells and then reverse transcribed. The CDR3 regions were amplified by multiplex PCR from V-gene primers to a constant-region primer. TCRdb re-processed the multiplex PCR reads using CATT. The sample carries 80,000 or so delta-chain clones, around 35% recorded once. Sequencing was performed on Vdelta1+ gamma-delta thymocytes from the thymus. Subset: FACS-sorted CD3+ TCRalphabeta- TCRVdelta1+ TCRVdelta2- thymocytes. The receptors derive from a boy less than two years old who had congenital heart surgery.

This clone was seen more than once but under ten times. The V gene is TRDV1, the J gene TRDJ1; 8 nucleotides match TRDD3. Unmatched junction bases numbered 22, after V lost 1 base and J lost 0 bases. This CDR3 has 22 residues. Germline CDR1 TSWWSYY, CDR2 QGS. The CDR3 bases are TGTGCTCTTGGGGAACCACTCCCCCGGGGTGGGGGATTACCGAGTCACACCGATAAACTCATCTTT. Translated, it gives CALGEPLPRGGGLPSHTDKLIF.

A remark on this clone: The same CDR3 is also encoded by other DNA sequences in this sample. The chain is built from TRDV2 and TRDJ1, with 9 bases aligning to TRDD3. There are 19 residues in the CDR3. CDR1 GEAIGNYY and CDR2 EKD come from the germline V gene. V lost 2 bases to trimming and J lost 0 bases; unmatched junction nucleotides: 15. CDR3 region: CACDMFTGGPHVDTDKLIF. The CDR3 region has the DNA TGTGCCTGTGACATGTTTACTGGGGGACCCCACGTGGACACCGATAAACTCATCTTT.